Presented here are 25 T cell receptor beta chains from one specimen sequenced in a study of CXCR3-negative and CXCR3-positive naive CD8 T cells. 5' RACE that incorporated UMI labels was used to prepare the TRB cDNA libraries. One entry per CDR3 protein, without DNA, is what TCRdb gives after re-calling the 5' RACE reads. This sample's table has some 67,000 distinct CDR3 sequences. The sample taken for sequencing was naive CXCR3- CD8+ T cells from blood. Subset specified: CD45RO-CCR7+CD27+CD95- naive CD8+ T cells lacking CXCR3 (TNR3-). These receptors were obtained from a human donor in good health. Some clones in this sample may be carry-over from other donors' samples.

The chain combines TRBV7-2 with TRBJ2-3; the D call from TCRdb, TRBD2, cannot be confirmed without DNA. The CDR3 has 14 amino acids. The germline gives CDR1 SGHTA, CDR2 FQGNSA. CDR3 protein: CASSSGLAGDTQYF.

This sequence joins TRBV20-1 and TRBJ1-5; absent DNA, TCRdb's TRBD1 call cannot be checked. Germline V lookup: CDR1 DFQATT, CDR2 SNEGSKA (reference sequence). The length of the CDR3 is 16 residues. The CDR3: CSARDPRQGDSQPQHF.

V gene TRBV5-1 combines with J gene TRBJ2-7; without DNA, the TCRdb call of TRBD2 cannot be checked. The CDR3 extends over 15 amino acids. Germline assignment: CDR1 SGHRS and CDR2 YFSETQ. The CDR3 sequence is CASSLVASGYYEQYF.

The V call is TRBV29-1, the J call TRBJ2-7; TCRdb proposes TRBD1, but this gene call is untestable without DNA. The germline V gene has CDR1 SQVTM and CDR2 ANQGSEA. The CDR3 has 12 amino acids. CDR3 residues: CSARAGSHEQYF.

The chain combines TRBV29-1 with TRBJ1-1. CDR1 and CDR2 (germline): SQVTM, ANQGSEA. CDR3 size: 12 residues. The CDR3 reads CSVEGLVTEAFF.

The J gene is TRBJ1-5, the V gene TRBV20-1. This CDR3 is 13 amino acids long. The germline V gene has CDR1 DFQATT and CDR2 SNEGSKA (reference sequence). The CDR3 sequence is CSVSEEGNQPQHF.

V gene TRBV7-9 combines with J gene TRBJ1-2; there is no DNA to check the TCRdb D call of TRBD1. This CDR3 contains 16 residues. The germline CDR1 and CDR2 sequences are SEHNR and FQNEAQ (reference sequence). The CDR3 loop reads CASNRPRGDSNYGYTF.

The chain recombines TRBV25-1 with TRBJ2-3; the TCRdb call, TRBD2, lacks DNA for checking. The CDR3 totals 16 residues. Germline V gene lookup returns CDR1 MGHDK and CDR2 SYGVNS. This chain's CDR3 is CASSETVGPSPDTQYF. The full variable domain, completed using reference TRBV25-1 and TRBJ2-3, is EADIYQTPRYLVIGTGKKITLECSQTMGHDKMYWYQQDPGMELHLIHYSYGVNSTEKGDLSSESTVSRIRTEHFPLTLESARPSHTSQYLCASSETVGPSPDTQYFGPGTRLTVL.

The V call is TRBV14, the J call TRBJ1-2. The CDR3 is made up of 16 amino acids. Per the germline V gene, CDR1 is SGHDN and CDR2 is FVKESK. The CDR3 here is CASSQDQLAFGQGYTF.

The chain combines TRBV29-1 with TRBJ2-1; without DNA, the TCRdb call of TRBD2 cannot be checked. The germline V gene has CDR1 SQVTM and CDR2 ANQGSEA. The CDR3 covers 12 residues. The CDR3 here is CSVDGLPNEQFF.

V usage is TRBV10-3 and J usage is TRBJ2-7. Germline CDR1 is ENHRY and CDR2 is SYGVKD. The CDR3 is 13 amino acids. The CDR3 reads CAISESDLYEQYF.

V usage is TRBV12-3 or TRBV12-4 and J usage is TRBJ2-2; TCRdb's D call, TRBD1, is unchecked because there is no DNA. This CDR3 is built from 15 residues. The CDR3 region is CASTEVGGNTGELFF.

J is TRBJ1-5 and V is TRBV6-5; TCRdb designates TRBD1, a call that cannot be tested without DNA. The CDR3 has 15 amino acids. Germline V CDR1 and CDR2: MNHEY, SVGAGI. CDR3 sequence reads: CASSSRQGAAQPQHF.

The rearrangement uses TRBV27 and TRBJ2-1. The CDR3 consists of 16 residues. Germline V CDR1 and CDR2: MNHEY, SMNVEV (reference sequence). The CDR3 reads CASSLWNWGSDNEQFF.

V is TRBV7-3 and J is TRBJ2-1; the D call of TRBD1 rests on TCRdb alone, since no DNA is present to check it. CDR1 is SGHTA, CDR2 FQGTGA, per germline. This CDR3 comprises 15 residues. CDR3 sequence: CASTMGGASYNEQFF. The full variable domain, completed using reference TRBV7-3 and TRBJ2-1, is GAGVSQTPSNKVTEKGKYVELRCDPISGHTALYWYRQSLGQGPEFLIYFQGTGAADDSGLPNDRFFAVRPEGSVSTLKIQRTERGDSAVYLCASTMGGASYNEQFFGPGTRLTVL.

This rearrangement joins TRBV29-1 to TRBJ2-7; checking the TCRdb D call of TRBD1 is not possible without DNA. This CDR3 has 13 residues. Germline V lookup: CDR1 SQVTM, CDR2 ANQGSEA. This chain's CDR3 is CSVSPGLGHEQYF.

This CDR3 reads CASSSQTGWDIQYF. The chain recombines TRBV3-1 with TRBJ2-4; the D gene TCRdb calls, TRBD1, cannot be checked with no DNA. CDR1 LGHDT and CDR2 YNNKEL come from the germline V gene (reference sequence). The CDR3 loop spans 14 amino acids.

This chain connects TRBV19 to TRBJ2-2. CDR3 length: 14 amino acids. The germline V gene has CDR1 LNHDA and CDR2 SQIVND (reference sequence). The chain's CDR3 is CASSMDWNTGELFF. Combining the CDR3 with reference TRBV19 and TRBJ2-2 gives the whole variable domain DGGITQSPKYLFRKEGQNVTLSCEQNLNHDAMYWYRQDPGQGLRLIYYSQIVNDFQKGDIAEGYSVSREKKESFPLTVTSAQKNPTAFYLCASSMDWNTGELFFGEGSRLTVL.

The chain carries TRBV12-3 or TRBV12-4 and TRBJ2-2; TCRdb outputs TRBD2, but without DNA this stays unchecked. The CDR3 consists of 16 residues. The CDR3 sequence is CASSSGGEFLPGELFF.

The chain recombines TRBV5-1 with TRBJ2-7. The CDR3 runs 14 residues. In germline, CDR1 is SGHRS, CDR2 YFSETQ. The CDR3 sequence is CASSSAANSYEQYF.

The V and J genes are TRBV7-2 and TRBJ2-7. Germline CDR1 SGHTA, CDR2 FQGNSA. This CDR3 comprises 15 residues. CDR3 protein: CASSSYNGETYEQYF. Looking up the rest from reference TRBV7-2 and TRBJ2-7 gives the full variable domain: GAGVSQSPSNKVTEKGKDVELRCDPISGHTALYWYRQSLGQGLEFLIYFQGNSAPDKSGLPSDRFSAERTGGSVSTLTIQRTQQEDSAVYLCASSSYNGETYEQYFGPGTRLTVT.

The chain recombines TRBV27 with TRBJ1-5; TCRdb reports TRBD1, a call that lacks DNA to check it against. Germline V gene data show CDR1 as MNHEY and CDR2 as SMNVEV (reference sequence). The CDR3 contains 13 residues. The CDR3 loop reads CATAQQGNQPQHF.

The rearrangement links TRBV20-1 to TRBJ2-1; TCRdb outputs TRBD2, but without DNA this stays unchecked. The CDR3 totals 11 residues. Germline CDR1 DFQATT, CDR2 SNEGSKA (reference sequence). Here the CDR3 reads CSANGLNEQFF.

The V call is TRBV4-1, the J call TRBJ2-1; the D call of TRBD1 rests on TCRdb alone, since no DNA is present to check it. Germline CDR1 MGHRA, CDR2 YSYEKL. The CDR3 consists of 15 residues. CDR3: CASSADPRTYNEQFF.

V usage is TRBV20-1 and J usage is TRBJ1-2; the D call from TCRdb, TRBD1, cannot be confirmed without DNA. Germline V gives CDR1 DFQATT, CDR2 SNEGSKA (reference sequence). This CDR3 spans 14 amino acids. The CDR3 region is CSTLLGQGNYGYTF.